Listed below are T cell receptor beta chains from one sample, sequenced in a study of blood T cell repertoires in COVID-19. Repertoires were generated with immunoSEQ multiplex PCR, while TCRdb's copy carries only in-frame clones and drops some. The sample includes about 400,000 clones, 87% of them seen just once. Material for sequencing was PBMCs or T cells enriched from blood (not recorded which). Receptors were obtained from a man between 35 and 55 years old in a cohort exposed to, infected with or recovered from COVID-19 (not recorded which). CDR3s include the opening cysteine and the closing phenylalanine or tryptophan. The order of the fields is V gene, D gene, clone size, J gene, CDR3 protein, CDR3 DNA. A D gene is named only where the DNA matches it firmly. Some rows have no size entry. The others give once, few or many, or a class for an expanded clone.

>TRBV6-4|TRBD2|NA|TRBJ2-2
CATPGLAGVYTGELFF
TGTGCCACCCCGGGACTAGCGGGAGTATACACCGGGGAGCTGTTTTTT
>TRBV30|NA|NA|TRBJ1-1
CAWSGGRGYTEAFF
TGTGCCTGGAGTGGGGGCAGGGGATACACTGAAGCTTTCTTT
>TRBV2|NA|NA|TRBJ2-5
CASSRADTSQETQYF
TGTGCCAGCAGTAGGGCGGACACCTCTCAAGAGACCCAGTACTTC
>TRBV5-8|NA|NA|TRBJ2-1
CASSLASVAVAYNEQFF
TGTGCCAGCAGCTTGGCCTCGGTAGCGGTAGCCTACAATGAGCAGTTCTTC
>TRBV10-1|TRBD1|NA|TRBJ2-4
CASSESGGAVVQYF
TGCGCCAGCAGCGAGTCAGGGGGCGCAGTGGTTCAGTACTTC
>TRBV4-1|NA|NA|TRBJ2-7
CASSQDGTPRGSSYEQYF
TGCGCCAGCAGCCAAGACGGGACACCACGGGGAAGCTCCTACGAGCAGTACTTC
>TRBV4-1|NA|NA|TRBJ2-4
CASSQGGRAKNIQYF
TGCGCCAGCAGCCAAGGGGGCAGAGCCAAAAACATTCAGTACTTC
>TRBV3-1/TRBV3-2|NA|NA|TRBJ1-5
CASSHEGGNQPQHF
TGTGCCAGCAGCCACGAAGGAGGCAATCAGCCCCAGCATTTT
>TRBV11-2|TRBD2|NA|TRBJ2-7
CAGRTSGGTYEQYF
TGTGCCGGCAGGACTAGCGGGGGTACCTACGAGCAGTACTTC
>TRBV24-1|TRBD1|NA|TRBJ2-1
CATSPGTGPYNEQFF
TGTGCCACCTCTCCCGGGACAGGGCCCTACAATGAGCAGTTCTTC
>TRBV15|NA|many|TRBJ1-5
CATSREGSHQPQHF
TGTGCCACCAGCAGAGAGGGGAGCCATCAGCCCCAGCATTTT
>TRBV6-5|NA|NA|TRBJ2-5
CASSRQGGTQYF
TGTGCCAGCAGTAGACAGGGAGGGACCCAGTACTTC
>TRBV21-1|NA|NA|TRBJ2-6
CASSKGQGRANSGANVLTF
TGTGCCAGCAGCAAAGGCCAGGGCAGGGCCAATTCTGGGGCCAACGTCCTGACTTTC
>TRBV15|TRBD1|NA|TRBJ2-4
CATSRVGENRGDKNIQYF
TGTGCCACCAGCAGAGTTGGAGAAAACAGGGGAGACAAAAACATTCAGTACTTC
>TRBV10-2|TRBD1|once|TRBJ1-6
CASRGQEPYNSPLHF
TGCGCCAGCAGAGGACAGGAACCCTATAATTCACCCCTCCACTTT
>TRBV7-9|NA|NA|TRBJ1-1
CASSPTAAEAFF
TGTGCCAGCAGCCCTACCGCGGCTGAAGCTTTCTTT
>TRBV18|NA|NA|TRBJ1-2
CASSPRSQGGGYTF
TGTGCCAGCTCACCTAGATCACAGGGCGGAGGCTACACCTTC
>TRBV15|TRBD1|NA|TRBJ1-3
CATSRVFYSGGTGNTIYF
TGTGCCACCAGCAGAGTCTTCTACTCAGGGGGGACTGGAAACACCATATATTTT
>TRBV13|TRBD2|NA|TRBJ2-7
CASSYSGGALYEQYF
TGTGCCAGCAGCTATAGCGGGGGAGCGCTCTACGAGCAGTACTTC
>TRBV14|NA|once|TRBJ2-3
CASSQASGDTQYF
TGTGCCAGCAGCCAAGCCTCGGGGGATACGCAGTATTTT
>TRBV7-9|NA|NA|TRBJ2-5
CASSLRGLETQYF
TGTGCCAGCAGCTTACGTGGCTTGGAGACCCAGTACTTC
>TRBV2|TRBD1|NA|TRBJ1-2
CASRDRVITGYTF
TGTGCCAGCAGGGACAGGGTCATAACTGGCTACACCTTC
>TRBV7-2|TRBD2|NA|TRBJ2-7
CASRVGASGINEQYF
TGTGCCAGCAGAGTAGGGGCTAGCGGGATTAACGAGCAGTACTTC
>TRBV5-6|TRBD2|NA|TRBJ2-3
CASSLATSGDTQYF
TGTGCCAGCAGCTTGGCTACTAGCGGGGATACGCAGTATTTT
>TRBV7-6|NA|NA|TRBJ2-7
CASSLGGRAYEQYF
TGTGCCAGCAGCTTAGGTGGCCGGGCCTACGAGCAGTACTTC
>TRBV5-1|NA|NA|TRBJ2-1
CASSFNEYNEQFF
TGCGCCAGCAGCTTTAACGAGTACAATGAGCAGTTCTTC
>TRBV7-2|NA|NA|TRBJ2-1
CASSVSPDTYNEQFF
TGTGCCAGCAGCGTAAGCCCCGATACTTACAATGAGCAGTTCTTC
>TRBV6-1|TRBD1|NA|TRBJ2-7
CASSFGQGTYEQYF
TGTGCCAGCAGCTTTGGACAGGGGACCTACGAGCAGTACTTC
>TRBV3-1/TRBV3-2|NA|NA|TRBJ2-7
CASSHGLSGTYEQYF
TGTGCCAGCAGCCACGGACTCTCTGGAACCTACGAGCAGTACTTC
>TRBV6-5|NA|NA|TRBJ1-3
CASSYRDSGNTIYF
TGTGCCAGCAGTTACCGGGACTCTGGAAACACCATATATTTT
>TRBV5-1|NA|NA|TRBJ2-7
CASSSGTSGSSYEQYF
TGCGCCAGCAGCTCAGGGACAAGTGGGTCCTCCTACGAGCAGTACTTC
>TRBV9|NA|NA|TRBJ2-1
CASSATQLQGDEQFF
TGTGCCAGCAGCGCCACCCAGTTACAGGGCGATGAGCAGTTCTTC
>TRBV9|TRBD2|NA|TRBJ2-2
CASSAPSSGSTGELFF
TGTGCCAGCAGCGCCCCTTCTAGCGGGAGCACCGGGGAGCTGTTTTTT
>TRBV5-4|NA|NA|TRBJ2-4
CASSLGGERNIQYF
TGTGCCAGCAGCTTGGGCGGGGAGCGGAACATTCAGTACTTC
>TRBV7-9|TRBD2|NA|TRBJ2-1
CASTSRAGSSYNEQFF
TGTGCCAGCACCAGTAGAGCGGGGAGCTCCTACAATGAGCAGTTCTTC
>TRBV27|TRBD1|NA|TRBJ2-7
CASSPARDRVYEQYF
TGTGCCAGCAGTCCGGCCCGGGACAGGGTCTACGAGCAGTACTTC
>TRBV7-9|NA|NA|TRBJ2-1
CASSLGQGLVGNEQFF
TGTGCCAGCAGCTTAGGGCAGGGGCTCGTAGGAAATGAGCAGTTCTTC
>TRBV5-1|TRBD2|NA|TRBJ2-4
CASSWVGGSQLAKNIQYF
TGCGCCAGCAGCTGGGTGGGAGGGTCTCAACTAGCCAAAAACATTCAGTACTTC
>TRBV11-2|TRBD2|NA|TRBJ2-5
CASSLGSGLAGETQYF
TGTGCCAGCAGCTTAGGGTCGGGACTAGCGGGAGAGACCCAGTACTTC
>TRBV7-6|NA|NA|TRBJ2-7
CASSLAVGAPSYEQYF
TGTGCCAGCAGCTTAGCCGTAGGGGCCCCTAGCTACGAGCAGTACTTC
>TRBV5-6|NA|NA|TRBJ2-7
CASSLAGEQYF
TGTGCCAGCAGCTTGGCGGGAGAGCAGTACTTC
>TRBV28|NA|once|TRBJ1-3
CASSSGFYSGNTIYF
TGTGCCAGCAGTTCCGGGTTCTACTCTGGAAACACCATATATTTT
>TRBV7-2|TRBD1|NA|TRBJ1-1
CASSRQGDTEAFF
TGTGCCAGCAGCAGACAGGGGGACACTGAAGCTTTCTTT
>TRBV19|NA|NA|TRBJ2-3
CASSITGRRTTDTQYF
TGTGCCAGTAGTATCACTGGGCGGAGGACCACAGATACGCAGTATTTT
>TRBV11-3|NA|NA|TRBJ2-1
CASSLGASGSYNEQFF
TGTGCCAGCAGCTTAGGAGCGAGCGGCTCCTACAATGAGCAGTTCTTC
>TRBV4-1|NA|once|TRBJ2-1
CASSQERGGRGGLNEQFF
TGCGCCAGCAGCCAAGAACGGGGTGGGAGAGGAGGTCTCAATGAGCAGTTCTTC